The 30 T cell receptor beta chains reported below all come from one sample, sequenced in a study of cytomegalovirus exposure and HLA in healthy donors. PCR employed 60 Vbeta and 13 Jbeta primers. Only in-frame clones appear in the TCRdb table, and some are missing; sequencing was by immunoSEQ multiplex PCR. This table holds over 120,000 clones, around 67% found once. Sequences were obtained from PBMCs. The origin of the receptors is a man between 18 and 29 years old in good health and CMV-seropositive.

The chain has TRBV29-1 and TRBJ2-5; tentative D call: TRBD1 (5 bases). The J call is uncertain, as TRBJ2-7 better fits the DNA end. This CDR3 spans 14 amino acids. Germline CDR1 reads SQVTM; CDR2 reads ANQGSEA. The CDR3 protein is CSVGGSLGSYEQYF. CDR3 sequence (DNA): TGCAGCGTTGGGGGCAGCCTGGGGTCCTACGAGCAGTACTTC.

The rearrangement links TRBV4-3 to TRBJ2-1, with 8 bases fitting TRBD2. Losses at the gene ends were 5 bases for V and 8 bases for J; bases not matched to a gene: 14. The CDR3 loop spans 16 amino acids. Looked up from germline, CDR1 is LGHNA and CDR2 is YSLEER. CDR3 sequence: CASSSQTAGVGDEQFF. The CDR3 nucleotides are TGCGCCAGCAGCTCACAGACAGCGGGGGTGGGGGATGAGCAGTTCTTC.

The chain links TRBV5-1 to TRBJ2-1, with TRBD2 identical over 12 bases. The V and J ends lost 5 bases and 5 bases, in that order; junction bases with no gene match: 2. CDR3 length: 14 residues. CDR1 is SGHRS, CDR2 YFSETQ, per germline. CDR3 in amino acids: CASRTSGGHNEQFF. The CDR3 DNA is TGCGCCAGCAGGACTAGCGGGGGCCACAATGAGCAGTTCTTC.

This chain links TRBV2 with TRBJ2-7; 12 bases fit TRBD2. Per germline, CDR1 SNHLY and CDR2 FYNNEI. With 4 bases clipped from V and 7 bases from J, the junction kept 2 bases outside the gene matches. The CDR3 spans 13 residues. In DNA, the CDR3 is TGTGCCAGCAGTGCTAGCGGGAGGGCGGAGCAGTACTTC. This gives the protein CASSASGRAEQYF. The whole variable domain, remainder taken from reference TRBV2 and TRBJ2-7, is EPEVTQTPSHQVTQMGQEVILRCVPISNHLYFYWYRQILGQKVEFLVSFYNNEISEKSEIFDDQFSVERPDGSNFTLKIRSTKLEDSAMYFCASSASGRAEQYFGPGTRLTVT.

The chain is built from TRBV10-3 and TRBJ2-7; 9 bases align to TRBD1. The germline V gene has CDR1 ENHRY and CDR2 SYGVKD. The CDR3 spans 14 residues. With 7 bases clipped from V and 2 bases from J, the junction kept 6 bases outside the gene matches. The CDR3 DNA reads TGTGCCATCACTAGGGACAGGGTAACCTACGAGCAGTACTTC. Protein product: CAITRDRVTYEQYF.

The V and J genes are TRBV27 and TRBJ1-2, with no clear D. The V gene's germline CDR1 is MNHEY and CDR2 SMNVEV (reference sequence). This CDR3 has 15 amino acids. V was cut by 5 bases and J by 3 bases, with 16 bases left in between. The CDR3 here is CASSPQTRWDYGYTF. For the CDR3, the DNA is TGTGCCAGCAGTCCACAGACCCGGTGGGACTATGGCTACACCTTC.

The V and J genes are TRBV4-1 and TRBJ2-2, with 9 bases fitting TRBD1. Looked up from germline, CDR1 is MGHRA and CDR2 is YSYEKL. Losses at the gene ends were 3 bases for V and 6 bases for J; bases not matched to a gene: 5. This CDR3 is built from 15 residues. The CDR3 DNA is TGCGCCAGCAGCCAGGAACAGGGGGCGGCCGGGGAGCTGTTTTTT. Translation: CASSQEQGAAGELFF.

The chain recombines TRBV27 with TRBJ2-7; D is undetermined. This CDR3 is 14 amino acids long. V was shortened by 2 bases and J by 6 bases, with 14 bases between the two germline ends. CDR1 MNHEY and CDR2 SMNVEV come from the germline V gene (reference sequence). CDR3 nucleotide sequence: TGTGCCAGCAGTTTAATCGGCGGCCGGCTCGAGCAGTACTTC. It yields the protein CASSLIGGRLEQYF.

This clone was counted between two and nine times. As DNA, the CDR3 is TGTGCCAGCAGCTTACTAGCGGGAGGGCCCTCGCTGTTCTTC. Translation: CASSLLAGGPSLFF. V usage is TRBV7-2 and J usage is TRBJ2-1, with 12 bases aligning to TRBD2. This CDR3 is built from 14 residues. Germline values: CDR1 SGHTA, CDR2 FQGNSA. J was trimmed by 15 bases and V by 2 bases; bases with no gene match: 8.

The CDR3 reads CASSVIRGTQYF. The CDR3 DNA reads as TGTGCCAGCAGCGTCATCCGGGGGACGCAGTATTTT. The J gene is TRBJ2-3, the V gene TRBV7-8, with D possibly TRBD2 on 6 matching bases. Germline V CDR1 and CDR2: SGHVS, FQNEAQ. This CDR3 has 12 residues. V lost 5 bases and J lost 9, with 12 bases in between.

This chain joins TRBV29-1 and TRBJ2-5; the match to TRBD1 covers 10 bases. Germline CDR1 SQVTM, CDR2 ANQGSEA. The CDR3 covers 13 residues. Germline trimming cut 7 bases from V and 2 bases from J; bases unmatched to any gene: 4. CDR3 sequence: CSGDRGRQETQYF. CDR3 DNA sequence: TGCAGCGGGGACAGGGGAAGACAAGAGACCCAGTACTTC.

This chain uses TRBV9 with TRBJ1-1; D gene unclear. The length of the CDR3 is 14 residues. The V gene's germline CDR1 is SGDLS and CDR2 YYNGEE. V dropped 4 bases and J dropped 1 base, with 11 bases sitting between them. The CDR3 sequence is CASSPRLGNTEAFF. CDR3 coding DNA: TGTGCCAGCAGCCCACGACTTGGGAACACTGAAGCTTTCTTT.

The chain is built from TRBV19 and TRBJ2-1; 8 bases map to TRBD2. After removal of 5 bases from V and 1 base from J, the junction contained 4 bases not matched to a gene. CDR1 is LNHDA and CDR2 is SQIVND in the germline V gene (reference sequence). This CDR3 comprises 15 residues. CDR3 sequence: CASSFSGGSYNEQFF. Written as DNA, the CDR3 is TGTGCCAGTAGTTTCTCGGGGGGGTCCTACAATGAGCAGTTCTTC.

The CDR3 bases are TGCGCCAGCAGCTTGGAGGGGACAGTCTACAATGAGCAGTTCTTC. Translating gives CASSLEGTVYNEQFF. The chain combines TRBV5-1 with TRBJ2-1, with 7 bases matching TRBD1. There are 15 residues in the CDR3. CDR1 is SGHRS, CDR2 YFSETQ, per germline. After removal of 0 bases from V and 3 bases from J, the junction contained 3 bases not matched to a gene. Full variable domain (missing parts from reference TRBV5-1 and TRBJ2-1): KAGVTQTPRYLIKTRGQQVTLSCSPISGHRSVSWYQQTPGQGLQFLFEYFSETQRNKGNFPGRFSGRQFSNSRSEMNVSTLELGDSALYLCASSLEGTVYNEQFFGPGTRLTVL.

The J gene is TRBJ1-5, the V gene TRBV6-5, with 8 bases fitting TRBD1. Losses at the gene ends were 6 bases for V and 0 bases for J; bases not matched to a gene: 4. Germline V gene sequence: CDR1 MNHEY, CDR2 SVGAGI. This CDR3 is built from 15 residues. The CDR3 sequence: CASSRQGTSNQPQHF. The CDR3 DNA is TGTGCCAGCAGCCGACAGGGGACTAGCAATCAGCCCCAGCATTTT.

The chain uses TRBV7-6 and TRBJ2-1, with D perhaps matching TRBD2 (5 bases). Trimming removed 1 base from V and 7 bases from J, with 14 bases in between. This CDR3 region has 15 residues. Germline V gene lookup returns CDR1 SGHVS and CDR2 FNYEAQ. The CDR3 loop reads CASSLGTHTRNEQFF. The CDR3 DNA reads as TGTGCCAGCAGCTTAGGGACTCATACAAGAAATGAGCAGTTCTTC.

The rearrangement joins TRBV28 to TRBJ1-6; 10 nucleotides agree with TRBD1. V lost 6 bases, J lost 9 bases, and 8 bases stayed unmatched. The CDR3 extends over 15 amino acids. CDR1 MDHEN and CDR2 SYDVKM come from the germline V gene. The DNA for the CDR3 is TGTGCCAGCAGGTCCGACAGGGGGCTTGGTTCACCCCTCCACTTT. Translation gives CASRSDRGLGSPLHF.

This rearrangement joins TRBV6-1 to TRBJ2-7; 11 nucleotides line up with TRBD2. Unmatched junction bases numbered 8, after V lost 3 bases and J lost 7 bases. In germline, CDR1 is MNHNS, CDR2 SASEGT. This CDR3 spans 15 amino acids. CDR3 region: CASSELAGGPREQYF. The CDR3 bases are TGTGCCAGCAGTGAGCTAGCGGGGGGTCCGCGGGAGCAGTACTTC.

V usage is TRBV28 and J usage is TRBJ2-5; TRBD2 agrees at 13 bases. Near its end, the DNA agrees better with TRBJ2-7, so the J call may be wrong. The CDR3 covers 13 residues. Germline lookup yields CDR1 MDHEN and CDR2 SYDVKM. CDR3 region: CASRGLAGFEQYF. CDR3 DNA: TGTGCCAGCCGGGGACTAGCGGGATTCGAGCAGTACTTC.

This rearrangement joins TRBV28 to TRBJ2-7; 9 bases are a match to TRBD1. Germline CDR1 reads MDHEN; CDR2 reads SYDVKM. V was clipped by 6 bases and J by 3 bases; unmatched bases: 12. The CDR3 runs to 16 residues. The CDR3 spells CASSPVLDRGDYEQYF. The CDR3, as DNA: TGTGCCAGCAGCCCGGTCCTGGACAGGGGAGACTACGAGCAGTACTTC.

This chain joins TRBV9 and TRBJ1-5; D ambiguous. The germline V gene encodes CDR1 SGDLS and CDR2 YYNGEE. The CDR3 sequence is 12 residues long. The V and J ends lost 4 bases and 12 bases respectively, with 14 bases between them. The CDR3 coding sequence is TGTGCCAGCAGCAGCCTTACCGGGAGCCAGCATTTT. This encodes CASSSLTGSQHF.

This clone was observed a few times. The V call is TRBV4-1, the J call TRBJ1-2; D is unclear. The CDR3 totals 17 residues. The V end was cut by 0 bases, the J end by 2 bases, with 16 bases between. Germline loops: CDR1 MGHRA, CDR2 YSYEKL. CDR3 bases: TGCGCCAGCAGCCAAGATCTTTGGGAGCGGTCCAACTATGGCTACACCTTC. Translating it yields CASSQDLWERSNYGYTF.

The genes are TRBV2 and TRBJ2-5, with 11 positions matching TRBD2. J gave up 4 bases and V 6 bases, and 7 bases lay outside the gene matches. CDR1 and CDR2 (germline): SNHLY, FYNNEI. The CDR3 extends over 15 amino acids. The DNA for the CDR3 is TGTGCCAGCAGCGACCAAGGACTAGCGGGAGAGACCCAGTACTTC. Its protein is CASSDQGLAGETQYF.

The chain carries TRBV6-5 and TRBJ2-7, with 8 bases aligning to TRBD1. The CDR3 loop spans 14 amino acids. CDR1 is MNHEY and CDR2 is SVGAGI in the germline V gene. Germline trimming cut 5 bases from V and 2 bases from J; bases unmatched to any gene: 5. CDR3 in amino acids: CASSRGTGTYEQYF. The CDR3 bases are TGTGCCAGCAGTCGGGGGACAGGAACCTACGAGCAGTACTTC.

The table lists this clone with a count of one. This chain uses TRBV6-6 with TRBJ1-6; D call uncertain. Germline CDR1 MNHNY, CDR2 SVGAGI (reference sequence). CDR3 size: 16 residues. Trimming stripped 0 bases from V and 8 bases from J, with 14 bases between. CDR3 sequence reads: CASSYSRTEDHSPLHF. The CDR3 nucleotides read TGTGCCAGCAGTTACTCTAGGACGGAGGACCATTCACCCCTCCACTTT.

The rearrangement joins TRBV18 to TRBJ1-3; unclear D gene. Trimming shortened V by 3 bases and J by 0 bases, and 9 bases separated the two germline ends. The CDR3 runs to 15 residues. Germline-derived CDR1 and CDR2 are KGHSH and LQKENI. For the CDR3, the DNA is TGTGCCAGCTCACCGCAACAAAACTCTGGAAACACCATATATTTT. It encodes CASSPQQNSGNTIYF.

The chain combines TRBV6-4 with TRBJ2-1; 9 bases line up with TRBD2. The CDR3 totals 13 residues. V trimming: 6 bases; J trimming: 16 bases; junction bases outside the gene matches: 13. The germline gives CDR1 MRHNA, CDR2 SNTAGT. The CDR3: CASRDPKSGRLFF. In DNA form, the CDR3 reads TGTGCCAGCAGGGATCCTAAGAGCGGGAGGCTTTTCTTC.

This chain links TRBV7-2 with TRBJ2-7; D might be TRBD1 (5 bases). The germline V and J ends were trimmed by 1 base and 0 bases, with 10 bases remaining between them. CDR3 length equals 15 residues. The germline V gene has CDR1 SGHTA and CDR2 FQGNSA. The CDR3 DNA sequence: TGTGCCAGCAGCTTAGAGGGGATTAGCTCCTACGAGCAGTACTTC. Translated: CASSLEGISSYEQYF.

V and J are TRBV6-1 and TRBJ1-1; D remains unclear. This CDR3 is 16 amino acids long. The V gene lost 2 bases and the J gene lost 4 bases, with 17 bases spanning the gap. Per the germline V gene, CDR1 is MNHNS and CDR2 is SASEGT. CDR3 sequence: CASSEPATSVGTEAFF. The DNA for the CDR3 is TGTGCCAGCAGTGAACCCGCGACATCAGTCGGCACTGAAGCTTTCTTT.

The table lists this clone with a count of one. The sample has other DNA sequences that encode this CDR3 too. The DNA of the CDR3 is TGTGCCAGCAGCTTGGCCAGGGGGAACACCGGGGAGCTGTTTTTT. Translation gives CASSLARGNTGELFF. The J gene is TRBJ2-2, the V gene TRBV7-2; TRBD1 might be the D (6 bases). The germline CDR1 and CDR2 sequences are SGHTA and FQGNSA. The CDR3 has 15 residues. Trimming pared 3 bases from V and 1 base from J, leaving 9 bases between.